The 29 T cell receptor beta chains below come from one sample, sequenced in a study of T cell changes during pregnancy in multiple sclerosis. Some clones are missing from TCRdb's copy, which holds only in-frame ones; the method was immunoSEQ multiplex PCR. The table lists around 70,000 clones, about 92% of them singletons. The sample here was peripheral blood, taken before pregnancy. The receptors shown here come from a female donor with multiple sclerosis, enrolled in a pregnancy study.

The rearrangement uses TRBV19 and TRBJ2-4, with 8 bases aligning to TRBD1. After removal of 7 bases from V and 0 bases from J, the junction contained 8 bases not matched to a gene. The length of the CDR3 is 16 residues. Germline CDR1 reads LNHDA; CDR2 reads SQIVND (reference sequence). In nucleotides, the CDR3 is TGTGCCAGTACCACGACAGGGGCCCTAGCCAAAAACATTCAGTACTTC. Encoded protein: CASTTTGALAKNIQYF.

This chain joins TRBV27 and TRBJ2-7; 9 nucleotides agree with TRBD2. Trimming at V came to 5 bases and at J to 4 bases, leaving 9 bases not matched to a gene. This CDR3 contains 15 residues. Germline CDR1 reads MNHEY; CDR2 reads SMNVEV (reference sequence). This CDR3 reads CASSNPGLAGYEQYF. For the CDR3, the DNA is TGTGCCAGCAGTAATCCGGGACTAGCAGGGTACGAGCAGTACTTC.

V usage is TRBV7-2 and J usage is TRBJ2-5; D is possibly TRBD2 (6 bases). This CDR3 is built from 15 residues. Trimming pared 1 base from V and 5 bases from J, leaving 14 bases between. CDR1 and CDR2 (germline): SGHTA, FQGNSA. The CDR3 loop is CASSLGSGTLETQYF. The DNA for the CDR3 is TGTGCCAGCAGCTTAGGTTCCGGGACTCTGGAGACCCAGTACTTC. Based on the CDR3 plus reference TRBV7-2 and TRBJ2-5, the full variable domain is GAGVSQSPSNKVTEKGKDVELRCDPISGHTALYWYRQSLGQGLEFLIYFQGNSAPDKSGLPSDRFSAERTGGSVSTLTIQRTQQEDSAVYLCASSLGSGTLETQYFGPGTRLLVL.

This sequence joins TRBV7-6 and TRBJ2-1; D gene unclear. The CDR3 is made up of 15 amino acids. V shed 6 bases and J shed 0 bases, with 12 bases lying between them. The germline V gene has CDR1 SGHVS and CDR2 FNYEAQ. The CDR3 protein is CASSSDSISYNEQFF. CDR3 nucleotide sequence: TGTGCCAGCAGTTCCGACTCCATCTCCTACAATGAGCAGTTCTTC.

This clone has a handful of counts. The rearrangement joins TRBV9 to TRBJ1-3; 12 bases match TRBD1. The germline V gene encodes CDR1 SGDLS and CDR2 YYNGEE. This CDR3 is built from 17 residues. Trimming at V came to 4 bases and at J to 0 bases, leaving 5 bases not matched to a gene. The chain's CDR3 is CASSTRDRGLSGNTIYF. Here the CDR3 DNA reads TGTGCCAGCAGCACCCGGGACAGGGGGCTCTCTGGAAACACCATATATTTT.

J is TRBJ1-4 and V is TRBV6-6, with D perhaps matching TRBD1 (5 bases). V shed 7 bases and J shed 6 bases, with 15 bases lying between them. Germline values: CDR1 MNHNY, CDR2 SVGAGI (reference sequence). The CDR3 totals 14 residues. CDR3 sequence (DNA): TGTGCCAGCAAATGGGGGGTGAGGGATGAAAAACTGTTTTTT. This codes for CASKWGVRDEKLFF.

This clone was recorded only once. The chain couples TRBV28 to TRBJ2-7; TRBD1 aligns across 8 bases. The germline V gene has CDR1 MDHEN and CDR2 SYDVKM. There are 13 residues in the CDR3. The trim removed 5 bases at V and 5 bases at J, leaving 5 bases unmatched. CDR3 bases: TGTGCCAGCAGTCGGACAGGGTTTAACGAGCAGTACTTC. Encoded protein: CASSRTGFNEQYF.

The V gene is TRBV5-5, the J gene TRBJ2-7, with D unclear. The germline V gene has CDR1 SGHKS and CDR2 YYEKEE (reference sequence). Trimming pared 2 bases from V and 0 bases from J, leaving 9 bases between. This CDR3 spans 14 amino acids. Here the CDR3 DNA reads TGTGCCAGCAGCTTCCCGGGTGTCTCCTACGAGCAGTACTTC. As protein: CASSFPGVSYEQYF.

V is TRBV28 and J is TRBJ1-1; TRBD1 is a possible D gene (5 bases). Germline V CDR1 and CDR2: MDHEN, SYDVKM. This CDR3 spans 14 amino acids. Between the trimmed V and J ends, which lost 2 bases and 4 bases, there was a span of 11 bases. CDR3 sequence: CASSLVGGGTEAFF. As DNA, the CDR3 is TGTGCCAGCAGTTTAGTCGGGGGAGGCACTGAAGCTTTCTTT.

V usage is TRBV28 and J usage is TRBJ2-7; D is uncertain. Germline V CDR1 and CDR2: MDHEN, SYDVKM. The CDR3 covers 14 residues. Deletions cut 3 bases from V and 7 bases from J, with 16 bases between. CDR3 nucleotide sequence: TGTGCCAGCAGTTTTCCCGGTCTTGAGAGGGAGCAGTACTTC. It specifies CASSFPGLEREQYF.

The CDR3 here is CASRADNTGFYGYTF. In DNA, the CDR3 is TGTGCCAGCAGAGCCGATAACACAGGATTTTATGGCTACACCTTC. The chain uses TRBV6-1 and TRBJ1-2, with a possible D match to TRBD1 (5 bases). This CDR3 is built from 15 residues. Trimming took 6 bases from V and 5 from J, leaving 19 bases between them. Germline V gene lookup returns CDR1 MNHNS and CDR2 SASEGT.

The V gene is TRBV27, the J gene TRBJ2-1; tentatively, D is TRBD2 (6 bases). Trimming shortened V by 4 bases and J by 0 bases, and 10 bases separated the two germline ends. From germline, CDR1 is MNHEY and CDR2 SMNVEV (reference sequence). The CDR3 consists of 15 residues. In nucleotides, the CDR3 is TGTGCCAGCAGTTCGGGACTTCACTCCTACAATGAGCAGTTCTTC. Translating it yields CASSSGLHSYNEQFF.

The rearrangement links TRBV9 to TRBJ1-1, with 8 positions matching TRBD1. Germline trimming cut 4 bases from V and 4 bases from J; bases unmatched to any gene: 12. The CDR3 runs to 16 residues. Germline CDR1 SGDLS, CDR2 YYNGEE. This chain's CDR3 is CASSTHPTGEGTEAFF. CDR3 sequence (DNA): TGTGCCAGCAGCACCCACCCGACAGGGGAGGGCACTGAAGCTTTCTTT.

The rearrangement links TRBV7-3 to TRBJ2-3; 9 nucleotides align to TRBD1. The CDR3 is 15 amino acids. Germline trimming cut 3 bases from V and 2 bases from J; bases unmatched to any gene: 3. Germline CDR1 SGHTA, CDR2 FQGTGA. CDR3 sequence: CASSLTGGVTDTQYF. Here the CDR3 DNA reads TGTGCCAGCAGCTTGACAGGGGGGGTCACAGATACGCAGTATTTT.

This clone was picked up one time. The CDR3 sequence: CASSEPGGTYNEQFF. CDR3 nucleotide sequence: TGTGCCAGCAGTGAGCCCGGGGGAACATACAATGAGCAGTTCTTC. The chain combines TRBV2 with TRBJ2-1; D is perhaps TRBD2 (6 bases). Germline CDR1 and CDR2: SNHLY and FYNNEI. Trimming pared 3 bases from V and 4 bases from J, leaving 13 bases between. This CDR3 region has 15 residues.

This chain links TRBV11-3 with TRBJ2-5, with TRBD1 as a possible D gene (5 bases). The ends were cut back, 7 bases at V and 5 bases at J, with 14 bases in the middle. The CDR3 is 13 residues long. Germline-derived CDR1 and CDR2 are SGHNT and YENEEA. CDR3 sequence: CASTSGFWETQYF. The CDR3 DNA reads TGTGCCAGCACCTCAGGGTTCTGGGAGACCCAGTACTTC.

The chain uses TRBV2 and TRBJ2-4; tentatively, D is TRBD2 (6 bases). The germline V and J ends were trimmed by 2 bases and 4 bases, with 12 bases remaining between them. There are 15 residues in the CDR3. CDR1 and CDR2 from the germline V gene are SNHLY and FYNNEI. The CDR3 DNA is TGTGCCAGCAGTGAACGGATGGGGGGAAAAAACATTCAGTACTTC. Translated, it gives CASSERMGGKNIQYF.

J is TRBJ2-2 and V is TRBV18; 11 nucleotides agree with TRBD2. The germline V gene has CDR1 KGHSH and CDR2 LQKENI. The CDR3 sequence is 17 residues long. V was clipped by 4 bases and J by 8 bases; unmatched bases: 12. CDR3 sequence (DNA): TGTGCCAGCTCACTCCAAACTAGCGGGAGTTTCTCTGGGGAGCTGTTTTTT. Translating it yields CASSLQTSGSFSGELFF.

CDR3 residues: CASSEPGVGEKLFF. Here the CDR3 DNA reads TGTGCCAGCAGTGAACCAGGGGTGGGTGAAAAACTGTTTTTT. This rearrangement joins TRBV6-1 to TRBJ1-4, with TRBD1 as a possible D gene (6 bases). Germline-derived CDR1 and CDR2 are MNHNS and SASEGT. Trimming left V 2 bases short and J 7 bases short, with 11 bases between. The CDR3 contains 14 residues.

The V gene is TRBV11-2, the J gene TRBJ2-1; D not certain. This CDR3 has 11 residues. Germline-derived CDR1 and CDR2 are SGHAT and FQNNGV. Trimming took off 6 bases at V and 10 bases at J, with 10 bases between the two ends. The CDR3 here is CASRVGSEQFF. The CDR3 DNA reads TGTGCCAGCAGGGTCGGGTCCGAGCAGTTCTTC.

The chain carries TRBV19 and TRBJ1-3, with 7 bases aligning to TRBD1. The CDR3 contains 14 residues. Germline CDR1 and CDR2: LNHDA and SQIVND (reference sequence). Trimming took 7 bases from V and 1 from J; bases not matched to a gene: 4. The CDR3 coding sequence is TGTGCCAGTACCCAGACAGGGTCTGGAAACACCATATATTTT. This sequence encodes CASTQTGSGNTIYF.

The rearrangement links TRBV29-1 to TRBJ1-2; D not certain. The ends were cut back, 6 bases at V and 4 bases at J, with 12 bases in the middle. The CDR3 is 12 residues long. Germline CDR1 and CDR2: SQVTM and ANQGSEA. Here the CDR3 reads CSVSDTTYGYTF. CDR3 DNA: TGCAGCGTCTCAGATACCACCTATGGCTACACCTTC.

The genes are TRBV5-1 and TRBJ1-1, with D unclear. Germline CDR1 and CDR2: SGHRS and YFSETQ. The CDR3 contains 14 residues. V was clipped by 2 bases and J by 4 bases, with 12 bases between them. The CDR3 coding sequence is TGCGCCAGCAGCTTAGCGGTGCGGTCCACTGAAGCTTTCTTT. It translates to CASSLAVRSTEAFF.

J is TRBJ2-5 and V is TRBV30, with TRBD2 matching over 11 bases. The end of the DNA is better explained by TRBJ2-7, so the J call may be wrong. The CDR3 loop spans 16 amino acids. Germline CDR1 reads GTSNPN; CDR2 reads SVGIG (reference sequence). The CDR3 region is CAWTLGLAGGSYEQYF. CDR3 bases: TGTGCCTGGACCCTGGGGCTAGCGGGAGGTTCCTACGAGCAGTACTTC.

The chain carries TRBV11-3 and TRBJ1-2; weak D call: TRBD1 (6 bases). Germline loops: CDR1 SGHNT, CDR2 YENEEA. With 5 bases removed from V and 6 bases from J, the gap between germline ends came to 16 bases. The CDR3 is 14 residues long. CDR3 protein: CASSRGPGVHGYTF. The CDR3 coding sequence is TGTGCCAGCAGCCGAGGCCCAGGGGTACATGGCTACACCTTC. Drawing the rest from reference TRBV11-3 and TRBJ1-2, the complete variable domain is EAGVVQSPRYKIIEKKQPVAFWCNPISGHNTLYWYLQNLGQGPELLIRYENEEAVDDSQLPKDRFSAERLKGVDSTLKIQPAELGDSAVYLCASSRGPGVHGYTFGSGTRLTVV.

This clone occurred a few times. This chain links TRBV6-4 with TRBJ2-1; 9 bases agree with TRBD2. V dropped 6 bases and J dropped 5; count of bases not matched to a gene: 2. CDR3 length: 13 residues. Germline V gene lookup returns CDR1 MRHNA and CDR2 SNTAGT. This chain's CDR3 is CASSEREDNEQFF. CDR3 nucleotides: TGTGCCAGCAGCGAGCGGGAGGACAATGAGCAGTTCTTC.

The CDR3 DNA reads TGCGCCAGCAGCCCGACTAGCGGAGAAGAGACCCAGTACTTC. Its protein is CASSPTSGEETQYF. The chain has TRBV5-1 and TRBJ2-5, with TRBD2 matching 9 bases. The CDR3 is 14 amino acids. Germline values: CDR1 SGHRS, CDR2 YFSETQ. J gave up 3 bases and V 4 bases, and 4 bases lay outside the gene matches.

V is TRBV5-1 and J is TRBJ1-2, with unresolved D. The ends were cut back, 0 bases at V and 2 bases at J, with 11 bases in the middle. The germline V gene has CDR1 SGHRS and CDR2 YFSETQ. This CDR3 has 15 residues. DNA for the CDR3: TGCGCCAGCAGCTTGGGGGCAGGCATCAACTATGGCTACACCTTC. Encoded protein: CASSLGAGINYGYTF.

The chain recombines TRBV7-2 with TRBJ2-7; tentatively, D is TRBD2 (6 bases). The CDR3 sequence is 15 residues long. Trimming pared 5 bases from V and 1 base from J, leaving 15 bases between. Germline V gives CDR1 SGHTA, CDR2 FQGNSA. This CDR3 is CASSPGGILSYEQYF. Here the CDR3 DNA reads TGTGCCAGCAGCCCTGGCGGGATCCTATCCTACGAGCAGTACTTC.